This T cell receptor (beta chain) appears in the sequencing data of a study of graft-versus-host responses after intestinal transplantation. Study-wide context: Those transplanted obtained multivisceral, liver-intestinal, or isolated intestinal grafts. Every recipient had anti-thymocyte globulin induction and 2 to 4 years of tacrolimus plus steroids. General observations from the study: Recipient marrow held GvH clones, some first seen in ileum or blood.

In this sample, this clone turned up a few times. Labeling with CFSE marked roughly 200,000 responder cells, which were plated with roughly 200,000 irradiated, violet-dye-labeled stimulator cells. Sorting after the reaction isolated proliferating CFSE-low CD3+CD4+ and CD3+CD8+ responders. Here immunoSEQ multiplex PCR was the method, and the copy in TCRdb shows in-frame clones only, minus some. The sample carries roughly 8,600 clones, approximately 31% recorded once. The V gene's germline CDR1 is MGHRA and CDR2 YSYEKL. The CDR3 runs to 16 residues. V was pared by 0 bases and J by 2 bases, with 12 bases between.

This receptor was taken from a human patient who received an intestinal transplant. This sequence joins TRBV4-1 and TRBJ2-3, with D possibly matching TRBD2 (6 bases). Here the sequenced sample was alloreactive CD8+ T cells from a mixed lymphocyte reaction culture, taken before intestinal transplant. Subset meaning: CFSE-low proliferating T cells sorted from roughly six-day pre-transplant mixed lymphocyte reaction (GvH or HvG direction). DNA for the CDR3: TGCGCCAGCAGCCAAGATTGGGGCGGGAACACAGATACGCAGTATTTT. Translation: CASSQDWGGNTDTQYF.